This T cell receptor (beta chain) was captured by sequencing in a study of T-cell memory formation after mild COVID-19. Study as a whole: In these data, TCR clusters were largely donor specific.

TCRdb re-derived calls from the 5' RACE reads in MiXCR, one entry per CDR3 protein. The table shows 500,000 to 650,000 distinct CDR3 sequences, with about 22% occurring only once. CDR1 is SGHTA and CDR2 is FQGNSA in the germline V gene. This CDR3 comprises 18 residues. V was clipped by 2 bases and J by 4 bases; unmatched bases: 12. The chain has TRBV7-2 and TRBJ1-4, with 8 bases that match TRBD1. The source of this sequence is an adult woman who had mild COVID-19 (a few samples of this study predate the infection). Cell type and time point are not known. Specimen: PBMCs or a T cell subset sorted from them (not recorded which). CDR3 sequence: CASSLPPGGGRLNEKLFF. The DNA of the CDR3 is TGTGCCAGCAGCTTACCCCCAGGGGGCGGACGACTTAATGAAAAACTGTTTTTT.